Presented here are 21 T cell receptor beta chains from one specimen sequenced in a study of somatic mutations in cytotoxic T cells in rheumatoid arthritis. Produced via immunoSEQ multiplex PCR; TCRdb's table is partial and in-frame only. This sample has roughly 8,200 clones, with 60% to 80% found just once. Sample: CD8+ T cells sorted from blood. The receptors were gathered from an adult with rheumatoid arthritis.

This clone was seen only a few times. The J gene is TRBJ2-1, the V gene TRBV9, with 7 nucleotides matching TRBD2. J lost 0 bases, V lost 0 bases, and 6 bases had no gene match. The CDR3 runs to 17 residues. The germline CDR1 and CDR2 sequences are SGDLS and YYNGEE. Here the CDR3 DNA reads TGTGCCAGCAGCGTAGGGGGGGGACGGAGCTCCTACAATGAGCAGTTCTTC. It yields the protein CASSVGGGRSSYNEQFF. Together with reference TRBV9 and TRBJ2-1, the CDR3 gives the full variable domain: DSGVTQTPKHLITATGQRVTLRCSPRSGDLSVYWYQQSLDQGLQFLIQYYNGEERAKGNILERFSAQQFPDLHSELNLSSLELGDSALYFCASSVGGGRSSYNEQFFGPGTRLTVL.

The chain has TRBV11-2 and TRBJ2-7, with 7 nucleotides matching TRBD2. The CDR3 is 17 residues long. V lost 5 bases, J lost 4 bases, and 17 bases stayed unmatched. Germline V gives CDR1 SGHAT, CDR2 FQNNGV. In DNA, the CDR3 is TGTGCCAGCAGCCCAAAATCGAGAGCGGGAAGGGGATACGAGCAGTACTTC. Translation gives CASSPKSRAGRGYEQYF.

The CDR3 spells CASSLQTARWNEKLFF. Here the CDR3 DNA reads TGCGCCAGCAGCCTCCAAACGGCCAGGTGGAATGAAAAACTGTTTTTT. The chain combines TRBV4-1 with TRBJ1-4, with D uncertain. This CDR3 has 16 residues. Germline-derived CDR1 and CDR2 are MGHRA and YSYEKL. Trimming took 4 bases from V and 5 from J, leaving 17 bases between them.

This clone was counted only a few times. This chain joins TRBV30 and TRBJ2-7; possibly TRBD2 for D (6 bases). The germline V and J ends were trimmed by 0 bases and 3 bases, with 18 bases remaining between them. This CDR3 has 16 amino acids. The germline gives CDR1 GTSNPN, CDR2 SVGIG (reference sequence). CDR3 sequence: CAWSVPAGGVDYEQYF. The CDR3 DNA is TGTGCCTGGAGTGTACCTGCCGGGGGAGTTGACTACGAGCAGTACTTC.

The chain employs TRBV2 and TRBJ1-2, with unresolved D. The V end lost 3 bases, the J end lost 8 bases, and 10 bases lay between the germline ends. The CDR3 spans 12 residues. Germline CDR1 reads SNHLY; CDR2 reads FYNNEI. CDR3 protein: CASSESFGGYTF. The CDR3 nucleotides read TGTGCCAGCAGTGAGTCCTTCGGAGGCTACACCTTC.

This rearrangement joins TRBV28 to TRBJ1-5; D is unresolved. Trimming pared 5 bases from V and 5 bases from J, leaving 4 bases between. The CDR3 is 11 residues long. Germline V gene data show CDR1 as MDHEN and CDR2 as SYDVKM. The CDR3 sequence is CASSIDQPQHF. The CDR3 region has the DNA TGTGCCAGCAGTATAGATCAGCCCCAGCATTTT.

The CDR3 is CASSAGSMNTEAFF. The CDR3 nucleotides read TGTGCCAGCAGTGCGGGTTCCATGAACACTGAAGCTTTCTTT. The chain joins TRBV2 to TRBJ1-1; D call uncertain. The germline CDR1 and CDR2 sequences are SNHLY and FYNNEI. V lost 4 bases, J lost 0 bases, and 9 bases lay in between. This CDR3 has 14 amino acids. The whole variable domain, remainder taken from reference TRBV2 and TRBJ1-1, is EPEVTQTPSHQVTQMGQEVILRCVPISNHLYFYWYRQILGQKVEFLVSFYNNEISEKSEIFDDQFSVERPDGSNFTLKIRSTKLEDSAMYFCASSAGSMNTEAFFGQGTRLTVV.

V usage is TRBV7-3 and J usage is TRBJ1-1; D is uncertain. The CDR3 has 13 amino acids. The germline V and J ends were trimmed by 2 bases and 2 bases, with 6 bases remaining between them. Per germline, CDR1 SGHTA and CDR2 FQGTGA. CDR3 sequence: CASSLGYNTEAFF. The CDR3 bases are TGTGCCAGCAGCTTAGGGTATAACACTGAAGCTTTCTTT.

V is TRBV5-5 and J is TRBJ2-4, with a tentative D call TRBD2 (6 bases). The CDR3 contains 14 residues. The V end lost 1 base, the J end lost 6 bases, and 11 bases lay between the germline ends. Germline lookup yields CDR1 SGHKS and CDR2 YYEKEE (reference sequence). In DNA, the CDR3 is TGTGCCAGCAGCTTGACGGGAGTGCGAAACATTCAGTACTTC. Translation: CASSLTGVRNIQYF.

The rearrangement links TRBV20-1 to TRBJ2-5; D may correspond to TRBD1 or TRBD2 (5 bases each). V was clipped by 5 bases and J by 9 bases, with 13 bases between them. CDR1 DFQATT and CDR2 SNEGSKA come from the germline V gene (reference sequence). The CDR3 sequence is 11 residues long. The CDR3 region is CSAGPEGSQYF. The CDR3 nucleotides read TGCAGTGCTGGCCCCGAGGGGTCCCAGTACTTC.

This chain uses TRBV19 with TRBJ2-1, with TRBD1 matching over 7 bases. CDR3 length equals 15 residues. The germline V gene encodes CDR1 LNHDA and CDR2 SQIVND (reference sequence). V gave up 5 bases and J gave up 4 bases; unmatched junction bases: 8. The CDR3 coding sequence is TGTGCCAGTAGTGTCGGGACAGACCTTTACAATGAGCAGTTCTTC. Translated, it gives CASSVGTDLYNEQFF.

The chain uses TRBV5-6 and TRBJ2-5; TRBD2 matches at 14 bases. The DNA end favors TRBJ2-7, so the J call may be wrong. The germline V gene encodes CDR1 SGHDT and CDR2 YYEEEE. The CDR3 is 17 residues long. In nucleotides, the CDR3 is TGTGCCAGCAGCCCCCAAGGGACTAGCGGGGGATCATACGAGCAGTACTTC. Translated: CASSPQGTSGGSYEQYF.

This chain links TRBV16 with TRBJ2-7; perhaps TRBD1 as D (5 bases). The CDR3 extends over 13 amino acids. V lost 4 bases to trimming and J lost 6 bases, with 13 bases between them. CDR1 is KGHSY, CDR2 FQNENV, per germline. This chain's CDR3 is CASSPPAQGEQYF. CDR3 bases: TGTGCCAGCAGCCCCCCCGCCCAGGGCGAGCAGTACTTC.

The chain couples TRBV19 to TRBJ1-1, with a tentative D call TRBD1 (5 bases). With 7 bases removed from V and 1 base from J, the gap between germline ends came to 16 bases. This CDR3 is built from 15 residues. Germline V gene sequence: CDR1 LNHDA, CDR2 SQIVND (reference sequence). CDR3 in DNA: TGTGCCAGTACCATGACGAGGACATCGAACACTGAAGCTTTCTTT. It is translated as CASTMTRTSNTEAFF.

The V call is TRBV7-9, the J call TRBJ2-7; D gene unclear. V gave up 0 bases and J gave up 4 bases, with 7 bases separating them. Per germline, CDR1 SEHNR and CDR2 FQNEAQ (reference sequence). The CDR3 totals 13 residues. CDR3 protein: CASSLAPGYEQYF. The CDR3 DNA reads TGTGCCAGCAGCTTAGCACCAGGTTACGAGCAGTACTTC.

V gene TRBV5-1 combines with J gene TRBJ1-1; D remains ambiguous. CDR1 and CDR2 from the germline V gene are SGHRS and YFSETQ. Trimming pared 0 bases from V and 1 base from J, leaving 7 bases between. This CDR3 is 14 amino acids long. The chain's CDR3 is CASSLGGGNTEAFF. CDR3 nucleotide sequence: TGCGCCAGCAGCTTGGGGGGAGGGAACACTGAAGCTTTCTTT.

This sequence joins TRBV4-1 and TRBJ2-7; 8 bases match TRBD2. V was pared by 0 bases and J by 6 bases, with 10 bases of the junction left unmatched. Germline V gene lookup returns CDR1 MGHRA and CDR2 YSYEKL. The CDR3 sequence is 16 residues long. CDR3 residues: CASSQDRPSAGGEQYF. DNA for the CDR3: TGCGCCAGCAGCCAAGACCGACCCTCGGCGGGGGGCGAGCAGTACTTC.

This chain's CDR3 is CASSMPGMNTEAFF. In nucleotides, the CDR3 is TGTGCCAGTAGTATGCCAGGGATGAACACTGAAGCTTTCTTT. This chain connects TRBV19 to TRBJ1-1; TRBD1 might be the D (5 bases). The CDR3 spans 14 residues. Per germline, CDR1 LNHDA and CDR2 SQIVND (reference sequence). Trimming pared 3 bases from V and 0 bases from J, leaving 8 bases between. Variable domain in full (rest from reference TRBV19 and TRBJ1-1): DGGITQSPKYLFRKEGQNVTLSCEQNLNHDAMYWYRQDPGQGLRLIYYSQIVNDFQKGDIAEGYSVSREKKESFPLTVTSAQKNPTAFYLCASSMPGMNTEAFFGQGTRLTVV.

The gene calls are TRBV28 and TRBJ1-5, with D unresolved. The CDR3 has 13 amino acids. The germline CDR1 and CDR2 sequences are MDHEN and SYDVKM. V shed 7 bases and J shed 11 bases, with 18 bases lying between them. CDR3 coding DNA: TGTGCCAGCACTCTATCTCTTTGGGATGCCCAGCATTTT. Its translation: CASTLSLWDAQHF.

This chain uses TRBV4-2 with TRBJ2-1, with 8 positions matching TRBD2. Germline loops: CDR1 LGHNA, CDR2 YNFKEQ. CDR3 length equals 17 residues. Germline trimming cut 0 bases from V and 8 bases from J; bases unmatched to any gene: 12. The CDR3 nucleotides read TGTGCCAGCAGCCAAGATTTGGGGATTGGACTAGCAGATGAGCAGTTCTTC. Amino acids: CASSQDLGIGLADEQFF.

The chain links TRBV10-3 to TRBJ1-5; D might be TRBD1 (5 bases). CDR1 and CDR2 from the germline V gene are ENHRY and SYGVKD. V was cut by 3 bases and J by 3 bases, with 12 bases left in between. The CDR3 contains 15 residues. The CDR3 region is CAISDWQGYNQPQHF. The CDR3, as DNA: TGTGCCATCAGTGACTGGCAGGGCTACAATCAGCCCCAGCATTTT.